This TCR beta chain originates from a study of shared clonotypes between healthy human individuals. This clone was observed a few times. Repertoires were generated with immunoSEQ multiplex PCR, while TCRdb's copy carries only in-frame clones and drops some. The profile shows millions of clones, around 95% of them singletons. Per germline, CDR1 LNHDA and CDR2 SQIVND (reference sequence). The CDR3 consists of 13 residues. The germline V and J ends were trimmed by 6 bases and 3 bases, with 11 bases remaining between them. The chain recombines TRBV19 with TRBJ1-1, with D hard to call. This clonotype originated in a man younger than 35 in good health. Sequencing input: naive CD4+ T cells sorted from blood. Subset given: CD45RA+ positively selected. The CDR3 region is CASRPNWDTEAFF. CDR3 bases: TGTGCCAGTAGACCTAACTGGGACACTGAAGCTTTCTTT.